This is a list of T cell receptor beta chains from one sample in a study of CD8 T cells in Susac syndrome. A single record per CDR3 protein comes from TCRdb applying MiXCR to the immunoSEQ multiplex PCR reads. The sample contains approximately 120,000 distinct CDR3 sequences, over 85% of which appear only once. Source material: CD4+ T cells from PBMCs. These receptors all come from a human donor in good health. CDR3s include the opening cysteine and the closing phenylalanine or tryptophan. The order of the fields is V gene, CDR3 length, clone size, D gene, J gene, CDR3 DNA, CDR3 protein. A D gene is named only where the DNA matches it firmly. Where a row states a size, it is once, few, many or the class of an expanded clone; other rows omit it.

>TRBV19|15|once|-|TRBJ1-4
TGTGCCAGCGTTGCCCTTGGTGCAACTAATGAAAAACTGTTTTTT
CASVALGATNEKLFF
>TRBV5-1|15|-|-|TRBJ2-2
TGCGCCAGCAGCTCCACCCTACTATCCGCCGGGGAGCTGTTTTTT
CASSSTLLSAGELFF
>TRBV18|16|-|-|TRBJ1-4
TGTGCCAGCTCACTGAATTTAGGGGGAGGACAAGAAAAACTGTTTTTT
CASSLNLGGGQEKLFF
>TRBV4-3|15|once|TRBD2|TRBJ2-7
TGCGCCAGCAGCCAAGCCGGGACTAGCTCGTACGAGCAGTACTTC
CASSQAGTSSYEQYF
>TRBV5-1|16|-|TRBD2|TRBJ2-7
TGCGCCAGCAGCTTGGGCCCAGGAGCGGGAGGGGACGAGCAGTACTTC
CASSLGPGAGGDEQYF
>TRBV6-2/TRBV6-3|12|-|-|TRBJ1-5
TGTGCCAGCAACGAGGCGGATCAGCCCCAGCATTTT
CASNEADQPQHF
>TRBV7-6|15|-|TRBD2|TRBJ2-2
TGTGCCAGCAGCTTGACTAGCGCGAACACCGGGGAGCTGTTTTTT
CASSLTSANTGELFF
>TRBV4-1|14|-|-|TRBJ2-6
TGCGCCAGCAGCCAAGATAATGGGGCCAACGTCCTGACTTTC
CASSQDNGANVLTF
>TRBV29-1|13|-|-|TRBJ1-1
TGCAGCGTTAGCACAGGGCCGAACACTGAAGCTTTCTTT
CSVSTGPNTEAFF
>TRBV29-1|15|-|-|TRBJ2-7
TGCAGCGTTGCGCGAGCGGGGACAAGCTCCTACGAGCAGTACTTC
CSVARAGTSSYEQYF
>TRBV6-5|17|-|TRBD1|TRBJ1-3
TGTGCCAGCAGTTACTCGGGGGTCGGGACAGCTGGAAACACCATATATTTT
CASSYSGVGTAGNTIYF
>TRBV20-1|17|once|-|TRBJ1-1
TGCAGTGCTAGAGATCATGCTGGGCTCCCCGAGGCCACTGAAGCTTTCTTT
CSARDHAGLPEATEAFF
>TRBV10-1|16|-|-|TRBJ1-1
TGCGCCAGCAGTGAGTCGAGTTGGGAGGAGAACACTGAAGCTTTCTTT
CASSESSWEENTEAFF
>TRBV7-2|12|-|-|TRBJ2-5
TGTGCCAGCAGCTGGGGGGCTGAGACCCAGTACTTC
CASSWGAETQYF
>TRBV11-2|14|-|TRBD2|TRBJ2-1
TGTGCCAGCAGCTTAGGGGAGGGCCGAAATGAGCAGTTCTTC
CASSLGEGRNEQFF
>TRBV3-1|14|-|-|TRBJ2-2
TGTGCCAGCAGCCAAGAAGCCAGCACCGGGGAGCTGTTTTTT
CASSQEASTGELFF
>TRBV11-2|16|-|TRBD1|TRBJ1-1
TGTGCCAGCAGCTTAGGTAACAGGGGGACGAACACTGAAGCTTTCTTT
CASSLGNRGTNTEAFF
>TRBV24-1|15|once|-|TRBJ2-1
TGTGCCACCAGTGATTCCCGGTTCTCCTACAATGAGCAGTTCTTC
CATSDSRFSYNEQFF
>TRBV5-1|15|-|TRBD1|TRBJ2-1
TGCGCCAGCAGCTTGGGGACAGGGGTCATCAATGAGCAGTTCTTC
CASSLGTGVINEQFF
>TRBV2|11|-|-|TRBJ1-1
TGTGCCAGCAGCCTAACAGAAGGAGCTTTCTTT
CASSLTEGAFF
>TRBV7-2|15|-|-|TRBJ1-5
TGTGCCAGCAGGCCCCCCGGGGATAGCAATCAGCCCCAGCATTTT
CASRPPGDSNQPQHF
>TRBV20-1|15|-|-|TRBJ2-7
TGCAGTGCTAGAGCCGAGGGAACTACTAAGAGGGAGCAGTACTTC
CSARAEGTTKREQYF
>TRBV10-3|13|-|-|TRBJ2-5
TGTGCCATCAGTGGGGGGACACAAGAGACCCAGTACTTC
CAISGGTQETQYF
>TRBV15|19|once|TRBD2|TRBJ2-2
TGTGCCACCAGCAGGGATGGACTAGCGGGAGCCTTCAACACCGGGGAGCTGTTTTTT
CATSRDGLAGAFNTGELFF
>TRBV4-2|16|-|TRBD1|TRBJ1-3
TGTGCCAGCAGCCAAGTAAGGACAGGGACTGGAAACACCATATATTTT
CASSQVRTGTGNTIYF
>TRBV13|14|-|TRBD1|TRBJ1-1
TGTGCCAGCAGCTTACAGGGGGGGAACACTGAAGCTTTCTTT
CASSLQGGNTEAFF
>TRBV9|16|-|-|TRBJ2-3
TGTGCCAGCAGCCCAACTGACTACCAAGGATCCGATACGCAGTATTTT
CASSPTDYQGSDTQYF
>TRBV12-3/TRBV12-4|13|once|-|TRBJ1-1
TGTGCCAGCAGTTCGGAACAGCCTAGCTCAGCTTTCTTT
CASSSEQPSSAFF
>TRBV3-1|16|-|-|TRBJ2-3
TGTGCCAGCAGCCAAGCCGGGACACTTAGCACAGATACGCAGTATTTT
CASSQAGTLSTDTQYF
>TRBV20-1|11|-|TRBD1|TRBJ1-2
TGCAGTGCTAAGGACAGGGGCGGCTACACCTTC
CSAKDRGGYTF
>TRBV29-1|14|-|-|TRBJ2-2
TGCAGCGTTGTAATGGGTCGGGGGCATGGGGAGCTGTTTTTT
CSVVMGRGHGELFF
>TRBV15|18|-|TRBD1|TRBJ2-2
TGTGCCACCAGCAGAGACTTGAGAGGGGGCCCGGGTACCGGGGAGCTGTTTTTT
CATSRDLRGGPGTGELFF
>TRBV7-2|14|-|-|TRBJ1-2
TGTGCCAGCAGCTTAGCGAAGTCGATGGGAGGCTACACCTTC
CASSLAKSMGGYTF
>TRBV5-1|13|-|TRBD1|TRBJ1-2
TGCGCCAGCAGCTGGGGGACAGGGGATGGCTACACCTTC
CASSWGTGDGYTF
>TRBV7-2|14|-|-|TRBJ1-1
TGTGCCAGCAGCTTAGCATCCCAACAGGGTGACGCTTTCTTT
CASSLASQQGDAFF
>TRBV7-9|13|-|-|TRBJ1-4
TGTGCCAGCAGCTTAGGACAGGATGAAAAACTGTTTTTT
CASSLGQDEKLFF
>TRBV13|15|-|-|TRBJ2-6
TGTGCCAGCAGCTTAAAGGGAACTGGGGCCAACGTCCTGACTTTC
CASSLKGTGANVLTF
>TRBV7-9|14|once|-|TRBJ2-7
TGTGCCAGCAGCTTAGAACAGGGCTGGAGTGAGCAGTACTTC
CASSLEQGWSEQYF
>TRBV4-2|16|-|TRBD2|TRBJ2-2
TGTGCCAGCAGCCCGCGGGGACTAGCGGTCACCGGGGAGCTGTTTTTT
CASSPRGLAVTGELFF
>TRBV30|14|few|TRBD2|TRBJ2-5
TGTGCCTGCAACACCTGGGACCCCGCGGGAGACCAGTACTTC
CACNTWDPAGDQYF
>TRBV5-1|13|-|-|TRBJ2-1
TGCGCCAGCAGCTCCACTGCACGTCTTGAGCAGTTCTTC
CASSSTARLEQFF
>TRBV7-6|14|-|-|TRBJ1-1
TGTGCCAGCAGCCCACAGGAGAGAGTCACTGAAGCTTTCTTT
CASSPQERVTEAFF
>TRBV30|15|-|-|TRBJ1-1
TGTGCCTGGAGTGGCCGTCGGAACATGAACACTGAAGCTTTCTTT
CAWSGRRNMNTEAFF